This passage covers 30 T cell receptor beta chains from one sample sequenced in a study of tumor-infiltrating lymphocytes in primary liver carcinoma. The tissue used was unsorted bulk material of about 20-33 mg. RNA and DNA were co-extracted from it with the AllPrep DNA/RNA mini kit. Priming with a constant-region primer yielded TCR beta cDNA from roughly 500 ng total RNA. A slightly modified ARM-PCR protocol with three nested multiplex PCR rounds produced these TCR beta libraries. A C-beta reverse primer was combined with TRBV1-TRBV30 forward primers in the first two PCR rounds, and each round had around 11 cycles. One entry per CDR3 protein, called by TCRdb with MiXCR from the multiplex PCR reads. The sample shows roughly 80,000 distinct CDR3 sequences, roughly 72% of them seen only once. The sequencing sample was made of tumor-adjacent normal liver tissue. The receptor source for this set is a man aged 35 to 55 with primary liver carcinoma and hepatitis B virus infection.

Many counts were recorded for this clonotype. For the CDR3, the DNA is TGCAGCGTTGAAGATAAGGCTAGCGGGGAGACCCAGTACTTC. This gives the protein CSVEDKASGETQYF. This chain joins TRBV29-1 and TRBJ2-5; 8 bases line up with TRBD2. CDR3 length: 14 residues. CDR1 is SQVTM, CDR2 ANQGSEA, per germline. Germline trimming cut 0 bases from V and 5 bases from J; bases unmatched to any gene: 5.

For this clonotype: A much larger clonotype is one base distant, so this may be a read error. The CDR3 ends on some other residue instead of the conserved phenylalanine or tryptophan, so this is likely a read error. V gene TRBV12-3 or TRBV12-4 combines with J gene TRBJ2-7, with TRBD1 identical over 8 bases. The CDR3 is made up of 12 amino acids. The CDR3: CASSSDRDDQYL. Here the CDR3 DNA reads TGTGCCAGCAGTTCGGACAGGGACGATCAGTACCTC.

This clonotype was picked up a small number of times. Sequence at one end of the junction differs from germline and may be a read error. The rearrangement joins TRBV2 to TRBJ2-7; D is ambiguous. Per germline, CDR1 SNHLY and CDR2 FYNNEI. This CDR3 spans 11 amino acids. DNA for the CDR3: TGTGCCAGCAGTGAAGCGCTTCAGGCTACTTTC. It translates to CASSEALQATF.

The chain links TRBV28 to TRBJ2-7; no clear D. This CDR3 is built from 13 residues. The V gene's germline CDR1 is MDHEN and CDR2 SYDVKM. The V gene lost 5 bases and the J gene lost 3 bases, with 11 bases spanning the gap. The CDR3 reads CASSATWIYEQYF. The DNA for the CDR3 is TGTGCCAGCAGTGCGACTTGGATCTACGAGCAGTACTTC.

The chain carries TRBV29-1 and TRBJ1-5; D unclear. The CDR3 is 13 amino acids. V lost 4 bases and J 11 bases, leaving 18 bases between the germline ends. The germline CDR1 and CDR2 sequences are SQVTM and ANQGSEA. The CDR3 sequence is CSVVLVGASAQHF. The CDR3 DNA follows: TGCAGCGTTGTGCTTGTGGGAGCATCAGCCCAGCATTTT.

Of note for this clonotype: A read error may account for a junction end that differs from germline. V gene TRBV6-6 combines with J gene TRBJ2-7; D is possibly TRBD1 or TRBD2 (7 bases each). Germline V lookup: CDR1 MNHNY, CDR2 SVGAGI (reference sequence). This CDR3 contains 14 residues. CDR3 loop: CASNYLGEGQEQYF. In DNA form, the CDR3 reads TGTGCCAGCAATTACCTGGGGGAGGGACAGGAGCAGTACTTC.

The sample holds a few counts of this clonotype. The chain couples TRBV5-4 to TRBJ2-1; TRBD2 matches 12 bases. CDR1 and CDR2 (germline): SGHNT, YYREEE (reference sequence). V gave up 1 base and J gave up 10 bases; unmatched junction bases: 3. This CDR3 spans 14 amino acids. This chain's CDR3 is CASSLMLAGGEQFF. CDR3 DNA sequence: TGTGCCAGCAGCTTGATGCTAGCGGGAGGGGAGCAGTTCTTC. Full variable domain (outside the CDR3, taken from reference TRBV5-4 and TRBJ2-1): ETGVTQSPTHLIKTRGQQVTLRCSSQSGHNTVSWYQQALGQGPQFIFQYYREEENGRGNFPPRFSGLQFPNYSSELNVNALELDDSALYLCASSLMLAGGEQFFGPGTRLTVL.

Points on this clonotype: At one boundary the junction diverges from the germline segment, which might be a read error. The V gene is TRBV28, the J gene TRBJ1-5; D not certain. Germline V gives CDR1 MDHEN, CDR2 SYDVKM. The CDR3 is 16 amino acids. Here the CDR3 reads CASSFLIFALYQPQHF. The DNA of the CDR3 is TGTGCCAGCAGTTTCTTGATTTTTGCCTTGTATCAGCCCCAGCACTTT.

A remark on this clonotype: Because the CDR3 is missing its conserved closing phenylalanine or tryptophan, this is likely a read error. The CDR3 reads CASSYPKLNTEAFL. The CDR3 nucleotides are TGTGCCAGCAGTTACCCAAAGCTTAACACTGAAGCTTTCCTT. The J gene is TRBJ1-1, the V gene TRBV6-2 or TRBV6-3; D is ambiguous. This CDR3 is 14 amino acids long. V lost 2 bases, J lost 2 bases, and 9 bases lay in between. Germline CDR1 reads MNHEY; CDR2 reads SVGEGT.

The CDR3 coding sequence is TGCAGTGCTGACAGGGGGCGAAGCAATCAGCCCCAGCATTTT. This sequence encodes CSADRGRSNQPQHF. The V and J genes are TRBV20-1 and TRBJ1-5, with 10 nucleotides matching TRBD1. The CDR3 has 14 amino acids. Germline-derived CDR1 and CDR2 are DFQATT and SNEGSKA (reference sequence). The J segment lost 1 base and the V segment lost 5 bases, leaving 2 bases of the junction unmatched.

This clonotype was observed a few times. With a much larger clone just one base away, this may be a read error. Here the CDR3 reads CSVEKSRGDRDYGYTF. The CDR3 nucleotides are TGCAGCGTTGAAAAAAGTCGGGGGGACAGGGACTATGGCTACACCTTC. The chain employs TRBV29-1 and TRBJ1-2, with 9 bases aligning to TRBD1. The J segment lost 3 bases and the V segment lost 2 bases, leaving 10 bases of the junction unmatched. The CDR3 loop spans 16 amino acids. In germline, CDR1 is SQVTM, CDR2 ANQGSEA.

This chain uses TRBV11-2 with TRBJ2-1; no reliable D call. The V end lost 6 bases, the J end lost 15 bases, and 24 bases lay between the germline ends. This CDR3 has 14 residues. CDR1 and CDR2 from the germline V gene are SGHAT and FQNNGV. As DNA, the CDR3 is TGTGCCAGCAGATTATACCGGCTAGTTAGTGACCCGTTCTTC. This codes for CASRLYRLVSDPFF.

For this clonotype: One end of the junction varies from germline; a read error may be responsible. This CDR3 is CATSGQGDGELFF. The CDR3 DNA is TGCGCCACCTCGGGACAGGGGGACGGGGAGCTGTTTTTT. V gene TRBV6-2 or TRBV6-3 combines with J gene TRBJ2-2; 11 nucleotides align to TRBD1. Per germline, CDR1 MNHEY and CDR2 SVGEGT. CDR3 length: 13 amino acids.

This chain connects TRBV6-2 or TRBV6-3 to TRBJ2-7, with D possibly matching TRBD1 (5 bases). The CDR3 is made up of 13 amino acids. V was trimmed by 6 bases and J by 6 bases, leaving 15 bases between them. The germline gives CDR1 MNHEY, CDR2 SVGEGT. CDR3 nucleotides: TGTGCCAGCAGCAGGGAAACGTGCGTCGAGCAGTACTTC. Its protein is CASSRETCVEQYF.

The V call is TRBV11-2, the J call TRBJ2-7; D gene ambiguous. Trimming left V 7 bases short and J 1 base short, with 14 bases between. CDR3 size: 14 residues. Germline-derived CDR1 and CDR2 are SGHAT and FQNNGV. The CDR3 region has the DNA TGTGCCAGCACCACAGATTTTAGTTCCTACGAGCAGTACTTC. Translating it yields CASTTDFSSYEQYF.

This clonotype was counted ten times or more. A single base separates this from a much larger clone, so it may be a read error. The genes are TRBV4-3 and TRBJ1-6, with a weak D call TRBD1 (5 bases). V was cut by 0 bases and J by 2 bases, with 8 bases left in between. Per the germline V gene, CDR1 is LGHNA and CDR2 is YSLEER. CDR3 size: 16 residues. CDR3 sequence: CASSQDVGPYNSPLHF. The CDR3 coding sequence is TGCGCCAGCAGCCAAGACGTGGGACCCTATAATTCACCCCTCCACTTT.

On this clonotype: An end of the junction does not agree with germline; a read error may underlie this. The CDR3 region has the DNA TGTGCCAGCAGACGGGACGGTCCTAACCATGGCTACACCTTC. It is translated as CASRRDGPNHGYTF. This chain joins TRBV6-5 and TRBJ1-2, with a weak D call TRBD1 (5 bases). Germline CDR1 MNHEY, CDR2 SVGAGI. The length of the CDR3 is 14 residues.

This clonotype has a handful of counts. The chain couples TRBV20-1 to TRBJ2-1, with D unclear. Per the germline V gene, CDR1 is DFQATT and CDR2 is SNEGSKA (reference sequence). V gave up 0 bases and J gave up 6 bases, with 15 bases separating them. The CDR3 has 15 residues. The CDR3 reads CSARDLGSVGNEQFF. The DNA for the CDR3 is TGCAGTGCTAGAGATTTGGGTTCCGTCGGCAATGAGCAGTTCTTC.

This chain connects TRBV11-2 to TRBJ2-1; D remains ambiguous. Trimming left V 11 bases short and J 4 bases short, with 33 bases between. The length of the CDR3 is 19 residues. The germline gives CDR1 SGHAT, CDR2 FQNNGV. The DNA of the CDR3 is TGTGCCTGCAACTTAGATGGGCGATTCAGCTGGACCCTTTACAATGAGCAGTTCTTC. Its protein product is CACNLDGRFSWTLYNEQFF.

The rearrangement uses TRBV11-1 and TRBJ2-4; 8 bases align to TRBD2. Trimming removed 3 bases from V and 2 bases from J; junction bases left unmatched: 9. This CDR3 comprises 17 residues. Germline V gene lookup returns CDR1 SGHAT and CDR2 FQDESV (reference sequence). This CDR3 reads CASSFPETSATKNIQYF. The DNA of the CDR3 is TGTGCCAGCAGCTTTCCCGAGACTAGCGCTACCAAAAACATTCAGTACTTC.

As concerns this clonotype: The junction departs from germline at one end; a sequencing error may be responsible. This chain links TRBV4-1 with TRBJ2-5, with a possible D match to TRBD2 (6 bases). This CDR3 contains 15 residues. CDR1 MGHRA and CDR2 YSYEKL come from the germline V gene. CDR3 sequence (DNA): TGCGCCAACAGCCTAAGTGGAGGGTACCAAGAGACCCGGTACTTC. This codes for CANSLSGGYQETRYF.

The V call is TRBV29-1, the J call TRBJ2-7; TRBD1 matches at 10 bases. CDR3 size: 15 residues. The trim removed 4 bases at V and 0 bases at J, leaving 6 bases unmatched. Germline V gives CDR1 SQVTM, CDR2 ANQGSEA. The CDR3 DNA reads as TGCAGCGTTGCGCCGGGACAGGGGAGCTCCTACGAGCAGTACTTC. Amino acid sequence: CSVAPGQGSSYEQYF.

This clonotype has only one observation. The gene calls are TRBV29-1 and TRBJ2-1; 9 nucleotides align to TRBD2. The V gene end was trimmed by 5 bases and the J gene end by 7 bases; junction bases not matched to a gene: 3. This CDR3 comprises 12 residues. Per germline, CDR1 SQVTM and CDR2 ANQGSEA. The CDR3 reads CSVWRGGNEQFF. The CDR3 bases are TGCAGCGTTTGGCGGGGGGGAAATGAGCAGTTCTTC.

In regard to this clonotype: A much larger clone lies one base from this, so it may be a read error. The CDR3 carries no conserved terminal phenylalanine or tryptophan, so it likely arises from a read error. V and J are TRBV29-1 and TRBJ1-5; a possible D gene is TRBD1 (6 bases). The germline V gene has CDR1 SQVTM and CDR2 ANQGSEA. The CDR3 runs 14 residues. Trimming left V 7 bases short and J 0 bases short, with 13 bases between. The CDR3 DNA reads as TGCAGCGCTGCACAGGGTAATAGCAATCAGCCCCAGCATTAT. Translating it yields CSAAQGNSNQPQHY.

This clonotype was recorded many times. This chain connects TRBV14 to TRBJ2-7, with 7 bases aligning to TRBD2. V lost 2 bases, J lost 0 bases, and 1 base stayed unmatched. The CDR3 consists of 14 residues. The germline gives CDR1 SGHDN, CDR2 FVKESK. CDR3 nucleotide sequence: TGTGCCAGCAGCCAACTAGCGGACTCCTACGAGCAGTACTTC. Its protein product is CASSQLADSYEQYF. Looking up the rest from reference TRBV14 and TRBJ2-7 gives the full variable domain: EAGVTQFPSHSVIEKGQTVTLRCDPISGHDNLYWYRRVMGKEIKFLLHFVKESKQDESGMPNNRFLAERTGGTYSTLKVQPAELEDSGVYFCASSQLADSYEQYFGPGTRLTVT.

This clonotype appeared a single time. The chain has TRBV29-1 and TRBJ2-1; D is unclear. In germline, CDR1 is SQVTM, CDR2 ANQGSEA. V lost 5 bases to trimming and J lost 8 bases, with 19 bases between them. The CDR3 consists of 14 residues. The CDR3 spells CSVKWTGQPYEQFF. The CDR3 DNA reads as TGCAGCGTTAAATGGACGGGCCAGCCCTATGAGCAGTTCTTC.

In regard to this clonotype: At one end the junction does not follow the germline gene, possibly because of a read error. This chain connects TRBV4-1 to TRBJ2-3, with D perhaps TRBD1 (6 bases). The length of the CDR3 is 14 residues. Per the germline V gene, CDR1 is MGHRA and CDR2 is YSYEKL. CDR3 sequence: CTSSQDSMGATQYF. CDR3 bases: TGCACCAGCAGCCAAGACTCGATGGGGGCTACTCAGTATTTT.

The CDR3 DNA sequence: TGTGCCAAGAGGCCCGGACTGGCAGCATCCTTTTACGAGCAGTACTTC. It yields the protein CAKRPGLAASFYEQYF. This chain joins TRBV6-5 and TRBJ2-7; weak D call: TRBD2 (5 bases). The CDR3 totals 16 residues. V was cut by 10 bases and J by 4 bases, with 26 bases left in between. In germline, CDR1 is MNHEY, CDR2 SVGAGI.

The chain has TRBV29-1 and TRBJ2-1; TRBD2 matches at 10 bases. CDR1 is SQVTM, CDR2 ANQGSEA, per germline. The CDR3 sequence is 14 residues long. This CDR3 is CNVDSGGSYNEQFF. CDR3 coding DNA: TGCAATGTTGATAGCGGGGGGTCCTACAATGAGCAGTTCTTC.

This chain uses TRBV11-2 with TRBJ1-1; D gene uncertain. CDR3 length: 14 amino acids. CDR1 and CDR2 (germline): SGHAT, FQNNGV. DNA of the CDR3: TGTGCTAGTACTGGTGGCATGGTGAACACTGAAGCTTTCTTT. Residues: CASTGGMVNTEAFF.